This is a list of T cell receptor beta chains from one sample in a study of blood T cell repertoires in COVID-19. Assay used: immunoSEQ multiplex PCR; TCRdb lists only in-frame clones, some missing. The top ten clones hold 6% to 8.5% of a sample with 200,000 to 250,000 clones, roughly four fifths of them seen once. The sequencing input was peripheral blood. These receptor sequences come from a woman between 45 and 65 years old with active or convalescent COVID-19. Both conserved end residues are part of each CDR3. Fields, in order: D gene, clone size, J gene, V gene, CDR3 protein, CDR3 DNA. A D gene is named only where the DNA matches it firmly. Some rows have no size entry. The others give once, few or many, or a class for an expanded clone.

. . TRBJ1-4 TRBV9 CASSVGSLANEKLFF TGTGCCAGCAGCGTGGGTAGCTTAGCTAATGAAAAACTGTTTTTT
. . TRBJ1-1 TRBV11-1 CASSFLAGRTEAFF TGTGCCAGCAGCTTCCTTGCGGGGCGGACTGAAGCTTTCTTT
. . TRBJ2-1 TRBV7-8 CASSLGRDNEQFF TGTGCCAGCAGCTTGGGCAGGGACAATGAGCAGTTCTTC
. few TRBJ1-5 TRBV5-1 CASSLEGINQPQHF TGCGCCAGCAGCTTGGAGGGGATCAATCAGCCCCAGCATTTT
. . TRBJ2-3 TRBV5-3 CARSSSNRTDTQYF TGTGCCAGAAGCTCTAGCAATCGCACAGATACGCAGTATTTT
. . TRBJ1-1 TRBV6-1 CASSEVGAENTEAFF TGTGCCAGCAGTGAAGTGGGGGCCGAGAACACTGAAGCTTTCTTT
. . TRBJ1-1 TRBV29-1 CSVAVGRNTEAFF TGCAGCGTGGCCGTCGGGAGGAACACTGAAGCTTTCTTT
. once TRBJ1-2 TRBV5-4 CASSRDRSGYTF TGTGCCAGCAGTCGTGACAGGTCCGGCTACACCTTC
. once TRBJ2-5 TRBV5-1 CASREREGTQYF TGCGCCAGCAGGGAGAGGGAAGGGACCCAGTACTTC
TRBD1 . TRBJ1-1 TRBV5-1 CASSLTPGGSGTEAFF TGCGCCAGCAGCTTAACTCCAGGGGGCTCGGGCACTGAAGCTTTCTTT
. . TRBJ1-2 TRBV2 CASSGGGGNYGYTF TGTGCCAGCAGTGGGGGAGGAGGGAACTATGGCTACACCTTC
. . TRBJ2-7 TRBV18 CASSPPDIPYEQYF TGTGCCAGCTCACCACCCGACATTCCCTACGAGCAGTACTTC
. . TRBJ1-6 TRBV5-1 CASSIGRPNSPLHF TGCGCCAGCAGTATTGGCCGCCCCAATTCACCCCTCCACTTT
TRBD1 . TRBJ1-1 TRBV28 CASRPGTGSYTEAFF TGTGCCAGCAGGCCCGGGACAGGGTCGTACACTGAAGCTTTCTTT
. . TRBJ1-1 TRBV12-3/TRBV12-4 CASDAATEAFF TGTGCCAGCGATGCGGCCACTGAAGCTTTCTTT
. . TRBJ2-1 TRBV9 CASSPRVGGDEQFF TGTGCCAGCAGCCCTAGGGTCGGGGGAGATGAGCAGTTCTTC
TRBD1 . TRBJ1-3 TRBV3-1/TRBV3-2 CASSFADRSGNTIYF TGTGCCAGCAGCTTCGCGGACAGGTCTGGAAACACCATATATTTT
. . TRBJ1-1 TRBV18 CASSPTVMNTEAFF TGTGCCAGCTCACCAACAGTGATGAACACTGAAGCTTTCTTT
. . TRBJ1-1 TRBV11-2 CASSLDRVGFF TGTGCCAGCAGCTTAGACAGGGTTGGGTTCTTT
. once TRBJ2-3 TRBV5-1 CASSSNRVGKDTQYF TGCGCCAGCAGCTCTAACAGGGTAGGGAAAGATACGCAGTATTTT
TRBD1 . TRBJ1-6 TRBV6-5 CASSQTGTGESPLHF TGTGCCAGCAGTCAGACCGGGACAGGGGAATCACCCCTCCACTTT
TRBD2 . TRBJ2-7 TRBV4-2 CASSQESRLAGGYEQYF TGTGCCAGCAGCCAAGAGTCTAGGCTAGCGGGAGGGTACGAGCAGTACTTC
. . TRBJ1-5 TRBV13 CASSFRQLSQPQHF TGTGCCAGCAGCTTCAGGCAGCTTAGTCAGCCCCAGCATTTT
. . TRBJ2-2 TRBV7-9 CASSLGQSFGELFF TGTGCCAGCAGCTTAGGTCAGTCGTTCGGGGAGCTGTTTTTT
. . TRBJ1-1 TRBV6-5 CASSWEALDTEAFF TGTGCCAGCAGCTGGGAGGCCCTCGACACTGAAGCTTTCTTT
TRBD1 . TRBJ2-3 TRBV7-3 CASSWDRYTDTQYF TGTGCCAGCAGCTGGGACAGATACACAGATACGCAGTATTTT
. . TRBJ1-5 TRBV28 CASRPQGGGNQPQHF TGTGCCAGCAGACCCCAGGGCGGTGGCAATCAGCCCCAGCATTTT
TRBD2 . TRBJ2-5 TRBV4-1 CASSLRSGIQETQYF TGCGCCAGCAGCCTCAGGAGCGGGATACAAGAGACCCAGTACTTC
TRBD1 . TRBJ1-1 TRBV11-2 CASSSIRDRREGTEAFF TGTGCCAGCAGCTCAATTAGGGACAGGAGGGAGGGCACTGAAGCTTTCTTT
TRBD1 many TRBJ2-2 TRBV6-5 CATYRGTGELFF TGTGCCACTTACAGGGGTACCGGGGAGCTGTTTTTT
TRBD1 . TRBJ1-2 TRBV4-1 CASSQRATGGYYGYTF TGCGCCAGCAGCCAGAGAGCGACAGGGGGCTACTATGGCTACACCTTC
TRBD1 many TRBJ2-7 TRBV6-5 CASKGTGNYEQYF TGTGCCAGCAAAGGGACAGGGAACTACGAGCAGTACTTC
TRBD1 . TRBJ1-1 TRBV5-1 CASSWGTANTEAFF TGCGCCAGCAGCTGGGGGACAGCTAACACTGAAGCTTTCTTT
. . TRBJ1-5 TRBV6-2/TRBV6-3 CASSYPPLQGLNQPQHF TGTGCCAGCAGTTACCCCCCCCTGCAGGGCCTAAATCAGCCCCAGCATTTT
. . TRBJ2-6 TRBV5-1 CASSLAGLGPGANVLTF TGCGCCAGCAGCTTGGCAGGGCTCGGGCCTGGGGCCAACGTCCTGACTTTC
TRBD2 . TRBJ2-7 TRBV15 CATSKNRLAGDSEQYF TGTGCCACCAGCAAAAACCGGCTAGCGGGAGACTCCGAGCAGTACTTC
. . TRBJ1-1 TRBV20-1 CRAAGGTEAFF TGCAGGGCGGCGGGGGGGACTGAAGCTTTCTTT
TRBD1 . TRBJ2-2 TRBV9 CASSQVTGGTGELFF TGTGCCAGCAGCCAAGTGACAGGGGGCACCGGGGAGCTGTTTTTT
. . TRBJ1-3 TRBV5-1 CASSFGGNSGNTIYF TGCGCCAGCAGCTTTGGAGGGAACTCTGGAAACACCATATATTTT
TRBD1 . TRBJ1-2 TRBV6-5 CASSQGDYGYTF TGTGCCAGCAGTCAGGGGGACTATGGCTACACCTTC
TRBD2 . TRBJ2-7 TRBV4-1 CASSQPASGNPYEQYF TGCGCCAGCAGCCAACCAGCCAGCGGGAATCCCTACGAGCAGTACTTC
. few TRBJ1-6 TRBV19 CASSIDRGNSPLHF TGTGCCAGTAGTATAGACAGGGGCAATTCACCCCTCCACTTT
. . TRBJ1-1 TRBV6-1 CASSEAIGQDEAFF TGTGCCAGCAGTGAAGCTATAGGACAAGATGAAGCTTTCTTT
. . TRBJ2-7 TRBV15 CATSGETGSEQYF TGTGCCACCAGCGGAGAGACAGGCTCCGAGCAGTACTTC
. . TRBJ2-5 TRBV14 CASSRAPQETQYF TGTGCCAGCAGCCGGGCCCCGCAAGAGACCCAGTACTTC
. . TRBJ2-1 TRBV21-1 CASSRPRTSGRPDNEQFF TGTGCCAGCAGCAGGCCCCGGACTAGCGGGAGGCCAGACAATGAGCAGTTCTTC
. . TRBJ1-1 TRBV5-1 CASSLGQANPPTEAFF TGCGCCAGCAGCTTGGGGCAGGCGAACCCCCCCACTGAAGCTTTCTTT
TRBD1 . TRBJ2-5 TRBV10-3 CASRGTGGWETQYF TGTGCCTCCCGCGGGACAGGTGGGTGGGAGACCCAGTACTTC
. . TRBJ1-1 TRBV5-5 CASSLTAGALNTEAFF TGTGCCAGCAGCTTGACCGCAGGGGCGCTGAACACTGAAGCTTTCTTT